Presented here are 9 T cell receptor beta chains from one specimen sequenced in a study of T cell responses to AZD1222 COVID-19 vaccine. The table came from immunoSEQ multiplex PCR; TCRdb's copy has only in-frame clones and leaves some out. Of about 31,000 clones listed, roughly 90% are singletons. The material was peripheral blood, obtained 28 days after the second AZD1222 dose. The receptors stem from an adult who received the AZD1222 COVID-19 vaccine.

This clone was recorded a few times. The chain recombines TRBV6-5 with TRBJ2-7, with TRBD1 as a possible D gene (5 bases). Trimming removed 0 bases at V and 6 bases at J, with 12 bases between. Germline V CDR1 and CDR2: MNHEY, SVGAGI. The CDR3 totals 14 residues. CDR3 nucleotides: TGTGCCAGCAGTTACTCCAGGGCTGGCCTCGAGCAGTACTTC. Its translation is CASSYSRAGLEQYF.

The rearrangement joins TRBV7-9 to TRBJ1-1; D call uncertain. Trimming shortened V by 8 bases and J by 2 bases, and 6 bases separated the two germline ends. Germline CDR1 and CDR2: SEHNR and FQNEAQ (reference sequence). The length of the CDR3 is 11 residues. CDR3 loop: CASATNTEAFF. CDR3 bases: TGTGCCAGCGCGACCAACACTGAAGCTTTCTTT.

V and J are TRBV19 and TRBJ1-5; D is unresolved. V lost 7 bases to trimming and J lost 2 bases, with 24 bases between them. This CDR3 comprises 18 residues. CDR1 and CDR2 (germline): LNHDA, SQIVND (reference sequence). Here the CDR3 reads CASTTIIQLGQGNQPQHF. The CDR3 DNA reads TGTGCCAGTACCACGATAATCCAGTTGGGCCAGGGCAATCAGCCCCAGCATTTT.

This rearrangement joins TRBV12-3 or TRBV12-4 to TRBJ1-2; a weak D match, TRBD1 (5 bases). The CDR3 spans 12 residues. V was clipped by 4 bases and J by 7 bases, with 10 bases between them. CDR3 sequence (DNA): TGTGCCAGCAGTTGGGCAGGGACTGGCTACACCTTC. Translating gives CASSWAGTGYTF.

This sequence joins TRBV9 and TRBJ2-5, with 11 bases lining up with TRBD2. This CDR3 comprises 14 residues. Trimming removed 2 bases from V and 11 bases from J; junction bases left unmatched: 8. Germline-derived CDR1 and CDR2 are SGDLS and YYNGEE. As DNA, the CDR3 is TGTGCCAGCAGCGTCGGGACTAGCGGAACCACTCAGTACTTC. Protein: CASSVGTSGTTQYF.

V gene TRBV6-2 or TRBV6-3 combines with J gene TRBJ2-7; tentative D call: TRBD1 (6 bases). Germline V gene lookup returns CDR1 MNHEY and CDR2 SVGEGT. The CDR3 loop spans 14 amino acids. Between the trimmed V and J ends, which lost 4 bases and 2 bases, there was a span of 12 bases. DNA for the CDR3: TGTGCCAGCAGTTCGTCAGGGGTTCCCTACGAGCAGTACTTC. It codes for CASSSSGVPYEQYF.

The genes are TRBV10-3 and TRBJ2-7, with TRBD1 as a possible D gene (6 bases). Germline V CDR1 and CDR2: ENHRY, SYGVKD. This CDR3 contains 12 residues. V lost 4 bases to trimming and J lost 5 bases, with 9 bases between them. In DNA form, the CDR3 reads TGTGCCATCAGTGCGCAGGGGAACGAGCAGTACTTC. This translates into CAISAQGNEQYF.

Comments on this clone: Because the CDR3's place on the DNA is in doubt, the DNA is left out and the CDR3 is given as listed by TCRdb. V and J are TRBV2 and TRBJ2-5; the table calls TRBD2, which could not be checked here. Germline loops: CDR1 SNHLY, CDR2 FYNNEI. The CDR3 numbers 16 amino acids, ends counted. This CDR3 is CASSDFRGLAVETQYF.

J is TRBJ2-2 and V is TRBV5-5; D is possibly TRBD2 (7 bases). The CDR3 extends over 15 amino acids. V lost 4 bases to trimming and J lost 3 bases, with 13 bases between them. The germline CDR1 and CDR2 sequences are SGHKS and YYEKEE (reference sequence). CDR3 protein: CASSPIGGDTGELFF. Written as DNA, the CDR3 is TGTGCCAGCAGCCCTATAGGGGGGGACACCGGGGAGCTGTTTTTT.